This TCR beta chain was captured by sequencing in a study of T cells in Graves' hyperthyroidism and ophthalmopathy. Unmatched junction bases numbered 1, after V lost 3 bases and J lost 2 bases. The CDR3 runs to 13 residues. CDR1 and CDR2 (germline): DFQATT, SNEGSKA (reference sequence). TCR beta CDR3 region amplification was performed from RNA transcripts. HTBI primers were the set used in a first-round RT-PCR of the TCR CDR3. TCRdb ran MiXCR on the multiplex PCR reads and lists one entry per CDR3 protein. The table has some 500,000 distinct CDR3 sequences, about an eighth seen once. This clonotype was seen at least ten times.

The chain is built from TRBV20-1 and TRBJ1-2; 9 bases align to TRBD1. The specimen sequenced was blood. The receptor comes from a woman between 18 and 29 years old with Graves' hyperthyroidism. Here the CDR3 DNA reads TGCAGTGCTAGCGGACAGGGGAACTATGGCTACACCTTC. Residues: CSASGQGNYGYTF.